This T cell receptor (beta chain) comes out of a study of T cell responses to AZD1222 COVID-19 vaccine. Study outcomes and limitations: Researchers took repertoire samples only after the peak T cell response had come.

Recipients boosted at about 4 weeks or about 12 weeks are pooled. Comment on this clone: What it binds is unknown.

Using immunoSEQ multiplex PCR, the repertoire was profiled, and TCRdb retains in-frame clones only, with some absent. The sample holds more than 150,000 clones; approximately 93% are singletons and the top ten take roughly 3.5%. This CDR3 has 12 residues. Germline V gene sequence: CDR1 MDHEN, CDR2 SYDVKM. Germline trimming cut 10 bases from V and 6 bases from J; bases unmatched to any gene: 7. The sequence was collected from an adult who received the AZD1222 COVID-19 vaccine. The source was peripheral blood, collected 28 days after the second AZD1222 dose. The J gene is TRBJ1-1, the V gene TRBV28; 8 bases align to TRBD1. The CDR3 nucleotides are TGTGCCACTTTGACAGGGGCGTCTGAAGCTTTCTTT. Protein sequence: CATLTGASEAFF.